A single sample gave rise to the 31 T cell receptor beta chains below, sequenced in a study of blood T cell repertoires in COVID-19. Repertoires were generated with immunoSEQ multiplex PCR, while TCRdb's copy carries only in-frame clones and drops some. The sample contains about 320,000 clones, around nine tenths of which appear only once. Input material: PBMCs or T cells enriched from blood (not recorded which). These receptors came from a man aged 55 to 70 who had recovered from COVID-19.

The rearrangement links TRBV5-1 to TRBJ2-2, with 8 bases fitting TRBD1. The CDR3 has 15 residues. The trim removed 4 bases at V and 1 base at J, leaving 3 bases unmatched. CDR1 and CDR2 (germline): SGHRS, YFSETQ. CDR3 amino acids: CASSRGTGNTGELFF. In DNA, the CDR3 is TGCGCCAGCAGCAGGGGGACAGGGAACACCGGGGAGCTGTTTTTT.

This chain connects TRBV25-1 to TRBJ2-1, with 13 bases that match TRBD2. Germline CDR1 is MGHDK and CDR2 is SYGVNS. The CDR3 consists of 18 residues. J lost 7 bases, V lost 1 base, and 10 bases had no gene match. The CDR3 region has the DNA TGTGCCAGCAGTGAATGGGGAGGACTAGCGGGAGCCCTTAATGAGCAGTTCTTC. This translates into CASSEWGGLAGALNEQFF.

The chain carries TRBV2 and TRBJ2-4; D possibly corresponds to TRBD1 (5 bases). Trimming took off 4 bases at V and 3 bases at J, with 10 bases between the two ends. The CDR3 spans 14 residues. CDR1 SNHLY and CDR2 FYNNEI come from the germline V gene. CDR3 in amino acids: CASSGTGSKNIQYF. CDR3 in DNA: TGTGCCAGCAGTGGTACAGGTAGCAAAAACATTCAGTACTTC.

This chain joins TRBV5-6 and TRBJ1-3, with no clear D. The CDR3 extends over 16 amino acids. Per the germline V gene, CDR1 is SGHDT and CDR2 is YYEEEE. Trimming took off 2 bases at V and 0 bases at J, with 12 bases between the two ends. DNA of the CDR3: TGTGCCAGCAGCTTTCCGATGGCCCCCTCTGGAAACACCATATATTTT. Its translation: CASSFPMAPSGNTIYF.

The J gene is TRBJ2-4, the V gene TRBV5-1; maybe TRBD1 (7 bases). CDR1 SGHRS and CDR2 YFSETQ come from the germline V gene. CDR3 length equals 14 residues. V shed 5 bases and J shed 2 bases, with 11 bases lying between them. The CDR3 DNA sequence: TGCGCCAGCAGGGAGGGGGCTTCCAAAAACATTCAGTACTTC. Its protein is CASREGASKNIQYF.

The chain recombines TRBV15 with TRBJ2-1; 7 bases agree with TRBD1. V lost 6 bases to trimming and J lost 9 bases; unmatched junction nucleotides: 11. CDR3 size: 14 residues. Per germline, CDR1 LNHNV and CDR2 YYDKDF (reference sequence). CDR3 bases: TGTGCCACCAGTAGGGACAGAGGGCCAAGTGAGCAGTTCTTC. Translation: CATSRDRGPSEQFF.

The CDR3 sequence is CASSGGQTTNEKLFF. The CDR3 nucleotides read TGTGCCAGCAGTGGTGGACAGACAACTAATGAAAAACTGTTTTTT. The chain has TRBV2 and TRBJ1-4, with D tentatively TRBD1 (6 bases). Per the germline V gene, CDR1 is SNHLY and CDR2 is FYNNEI. Trimming shortened V by 4 bases and J by 0 bases, and 9 bases separated the two germline ends. The CDR3 totals 15 residues.

J is TRBJ2-1 and V is TRBV9; D might be TRBD2 (6 bases). Trimming cost V 4 bases and J 4 bases, with 15 bases left between them. In germline, CDR1 is SGDLS, CDR2 YYNGEE. The CDR3 has 15 amino acids. DNA of the CDR3: TGTGCCAGCAGCCCGACAACGGGGACTTACAATGAGCAGTTCTTC. Protein sequence: CASSPTTGTYNEQFF.

The chain has TRBV20-1 and TRBJ1-2; 8 bases map to TRBD1. Germline V gene sequence: CDR1 DFQATT, CDR2 SNEGSKA (reference sequence). The CDR3 loop spans 15 amino acids. J was trimmed by 1 base and V by 3 bases; bases with no gene match: 7. For the CDR3, the DNA is TGCAGTGCTAGTGAGCCGGGACAGGTTAACTATGGCTACACCTTC. It specifies CSASEPGQVNYGYTF.

The rearrangement uses TRBV5-1 and TRBJ2-7; TRBD2 agrees at 12 bases. The length of the CDR3 is 16 residues. The trim removed 4 bases at V and 3 bases at J, leaving 8 bases unmatched. Germline V gives CDR1 SGHRS, CDR2 YFSETQ. In DNA form, the CDR3 reads TGCGCCAGCAGCGCCTCCCGGACTAGCGGGATCTACGAGCAGTACTTC. Protein: CASSASRTSGIYEQYF.

This rearrangement joins TRBV11-2 to TRBJ2-7, with TRBD2 matching over 13 bases. CDR3 length: 14 amino acids. CDR1 SGHAT and CDR2 FQNNGV come from the germline V gene. V dropped 5 bases and J dropped 6; count of bases not matched to a gene: 4. The CDR3 protein is CASSTGTSGTEQYF. CDR3 sequence (DNA): TGTGCCAGCAGCACCGGGACTAGCGGGACCGAGCAGTACTTC.

This chain uses TRBV6-6 with TRBJ1-1; D remains unclear. Germline V gives CDR1 MNHNY, CDR2 SVGAGI (reference sequence). V was clipped by 0 bases and J by 7 bases, with 15 bases between them. The CDR3 has 15 residues. In DNA, the CDR3 is TGTGCCAGCAGTTACTCGAGGTATATGCAAGATGAAGCTTTCTTT. It encodes CASSYSRYMQDEAFF.

The rearrangement joins TRBV6-1 to TRBJ1-2; D might be TRBD1 (6 bases). Germline-derived CDR1 and CDR2 are MNHNS and SASEGT. CDR3 length: 15 residues. V shed 0 bases and J shed 5 bases, with 13 bases lying between them. CDR3 sequence reads: CASSEALTGSYGYTF. The CDR3 DNA reads as TGTGCCAGCAGTGAAGCGCTCACAGGGTCTTATGGCTACACCTTC.

Remarks on this clone: Germline is not matched at one junction end, which may reflect a read error. This rearrangement joins TRBV5-6 to TRBJ2-5; no clear D gene. This CDR3 contains 13 residues. Germline values: CDR1 SGHDT, CDR2 YYEEEE. The CDR3 region has the DNA TGTGCCAGCAACTTGGCGGTCCAAGAGACCCAGTACTTC. Its translation is CASNLAVQETQYF.

The gene calls are TRBV18 and TRBJ2-1, with 7 bases identical to TRBD2. The CDR3 totals 18 residues. Trimming at V came to 1 base and at J to 14 bases, leaving 23 bases not matched to a gene. The germline gives CDR1 KGHSH, CDR2 LQKENI. CDR3 residues: CASSPQETGTKNGRREFF. Written as DNA, the CDR3 is TGTGCCAGCTCACCACAGGAAACCGGGACTAAGAATGGGCGTAGAGAGTTCTTC.

The table lists this clone with a count of one. This chain uses TRBV1 with TRBJ2-1; no check of the table's D call, TRBD2, against the DNA was made. TRBV1 is noted as a pseudogene. The CDR3 covers 16 residues. CDR3 nucleotides: TGCACCAGCAGCTTCTCCGGTGGGAGACTCTACAATGAGCAGTTCTTC. Translating gives CTSSFSGGRLYNEQFF.

This rearrangement joins TRBV7-2 to TRBJ2-7; perhaps TRBD1 as D (6 bases). With 2 bases removed from V and 6 bases from J, the gap between germline ends came to 11 bases. The length of the CDR3 is 13 residues. CDR1 is SGHTA, CDR2 FQGNSA, per germline. The CDR3 coding sequence is TGTGCCAGCAGCTTACAGGGGTCGGTCGAGCAGTACTTC. Amino acid sequence: CASSLQGSVEQYF.

This CDR3 reads CATSSGGAPSNQPQHF. The CDR3 region has the DNA TGTGCCACCAGTTCGGGCGGGGCCCCAAGCAATCAGCCCCAGCATTTT. V is TRBV24-1 and J is TRBJ1-5; tentative D call: TRBD1 (5 bases). The CDR3 covers 16 residues. Trimming removed 6 bases at V and 1 base at J, with 15 bases between. The germline CDR1 and CDR2 sequences are KGHDR and SFDVKD.

This chain uses TRBV18 with TRBJ1-5; 9 bases are shared with TRBD1. After removal of 4 bases from V and 9 bases from J, the junction contained 7 bases not matched to a gene. Germline V gene lookup returns CDR1 KGHSH and CDR2 LQKENI. The CDR3 extends over 14 amino acids. The CDR3 loop is CASSLGTGSRPQHF. Here the CDR3 DNA reads TGTGCCAGCTCACTAGGGACAGGGAGTCGGCCCCAGCATTTT.

This clone was found a few times. The chain links TRBV6-1 to TRBJ2-3, with D uncertain. This CDR3 is built from 16 residues. Trimming cost V 3 bases and J 0 bases, with 13 bases left between them. The germline gives CDR1 MNHNS, CDR2 SASEGT. This CDR3 reads CASSERDALSTDTQYF. DNA of the CDR3: TGTGCCAGCAGTGAGAGAGATGCTTTGAGCACAGATACGCAGTATTTT.

The rearrangement joins TRBV4-1 to TRBJ2-7, with 10 bases fitting TRBD2. Germline CDR1 and CDR2: MGHRA and YSYEKL. The length of the CDR3 is 14 residues. V shed 4 bases, J shed 10 bases, and the junction held 10 bases outside the gene matches. The CDR3: CASSRQPLAGGQYF. CDR3 coding DNA: TGCGCCAGCAGCCGACAACCCTTAGCGGGAGGACAGTACTTC.

The chain couples TRBV7-9 to TRBJ2-3; D may be TRBD1 (5 bases). Per germline, CDR1 SEHNR and CDR2 FQNEAQ (reference sequence). V lost 3 bases and J 3 bases, leaving 13 bases between the germline ends. The CDR3 totals 15 residues. CDR3 in DNA: TGTGCCAGCAGCTTTCGTAGGCAGGGAACAGATACGCAGTATTTT. Its protein is CASSFRRQGTDTQYF.

V gene TRBV5-4 combines with J gene TRBJ1-3; D remains unclear. The germline V and J ends were trimmed by 4 bases and 4 bases, with 15 bases remaining between them. CDR3 length: 15 amino acids. Germline V gene data show CDR1 as SGHNT and CDR2 as YYREEE (reference sequence). The CDR3 nucleotides are TGTGCCAGCAGCCCCCCGGGAATGAGGGGAAACACCATATATTTT. Translation gives CASSPPGMRGNTIYF.

J is TRBJ2-1 and V is TRBV24-1, with D possibly TRBD2 on 7 matching bases. Germline V gives CDR1 KGHDR, CDR2 SFDVKD. With 4 bases removed from V and 12 bases from J, the gap between germline ends came to 18 bases. There are 14 residues in the CDR3. The CDR3 coding sequence is TGTGCCACCAGTGACACTGGGAGGGGGAGGGGGCAGTTCTTC. Its translation is CATSDTGRGRGQFF.

V and J are TRBV29-1 and TRBJ2-3; the D gene is possibly TRBD2 (5 bases). The CDR3 loop spans 14 amino acids. Germline V gene sequence: CDR1 SQVTM, CDR2 ANQGSEA. Trimming took 5 bases from V and 0 from J, leaving 12 bases between them. CDR3 DNA sequence: TGCAGCGTTTTGGCGGGCCATAGCACAGATACGCAGTATTTT. Translation: CSVLAGHSTDTQYF.

V and J are TRBV5-4 and TRBJ2-2; TRBD2 might be the D (6 bases). Trimming stripped 4 bases from V and 8 bases from J, with 15 bases between. This CDR3 has 14 residues. Germline V CDR1 and CDR2: SGHNT, YYREEE (reference sequence). In DNA, the CDR3 is TGTGCCAGCAGCCCCGGAGGGGAGCGAGGGGAGCTGTTTTTT. Protein: CASSPGGERGELFF.

The chain carries TRBV7-6 and TRBJ2-6, with D possibly being TRBD1 (5 bases). The germline V and J ends were trimmed by 2 bases and 0 bases, with 11 bases remaining between them. Germline V gene sequence: CDR1 SGHVS, CDR2 FNYEAQ. The CDR3 contains 17 residues. In DNA form, the CDR3 reads TGTGCCAGCAGCTTAAGGACACCTAGCTCTGGGGCCAACGTCCTGACTTTC. It translates to CASSLRTPSSGANVLTF. Supplemented by reference TRBV7-6 and TRBJ2-6, the full variable domain reads GAGVSQSPRYKVTKRGQDVALRCDPISGHVSLYWYRQALGQGPEFLTYFNYEAQQDKSGLPNDRFSAERPEGSISTLTIQRTEQRDSAMYRCASSLRTPSSGANVLTFGAGSRLTVL.

The V and J genes are TRBV18 and TRBJ2-5; 10 nucleotides line up with TRBD1. The CDR3 length is 16 residues. The V gene end was trimmed by 3 bases and the J gene end by 3 bases; junction bases not matched to a gene: 7. Germline V CDR1 and CDR2: KGHSH, LQKENI. The DNA of the CDR3 is TGTGCCAGCTCACCGGGACAGGGGATTACCAAAGAGACCCAGTACTTC. Protein product: CASSPGQGITKETQYF.

The chain is built from TRBV28 and TRBJ1-6; D is uncertain. Trimming took 3 bases from V and 5 from J, leaving 11 bases between them. This CDR3 contains 15 residues. CDR1 is MDHEN, CDR2 SYDVKM, per germline. The CDR3 is CASSLLSQNNSPLHF. CDR3 nucleotides: TGTGCCAGCAGTTTGCTGTCCCAGAATAATTCACCCCTCCACTTT.

CDR3 nucleotides: TGTGCCAGCAGCCCAGGGCGGTACGAGCAGTACTTC. Encoded protein: CASSPGRYEQYF. The rearrangement uses TRBV7-2 and TRBJ2-7; tentative D call: TRBD1 (5 bases). CDR3 length: 12 amino acids. CDR1 is SGHTA and CDR2 is FQGNSA in the germline V gene. V lost 5 bases and J lost 4, with 9 bases in between.

The chain recombines TRBV12-3 or TRBV12-4 with TRBJ2-7; 7 bases match TRBD2. V was pared by 6 bases and J by 2 bases, with 4 bases of the junction left unmatched. The CDR3 sequence is 13 residues long. The CDR3 bases are TGTGCCAGCAGCTCCGGGACTACCTACGAGCAGTACTTC. This sequence encodes CASSSGTTYEQYF.